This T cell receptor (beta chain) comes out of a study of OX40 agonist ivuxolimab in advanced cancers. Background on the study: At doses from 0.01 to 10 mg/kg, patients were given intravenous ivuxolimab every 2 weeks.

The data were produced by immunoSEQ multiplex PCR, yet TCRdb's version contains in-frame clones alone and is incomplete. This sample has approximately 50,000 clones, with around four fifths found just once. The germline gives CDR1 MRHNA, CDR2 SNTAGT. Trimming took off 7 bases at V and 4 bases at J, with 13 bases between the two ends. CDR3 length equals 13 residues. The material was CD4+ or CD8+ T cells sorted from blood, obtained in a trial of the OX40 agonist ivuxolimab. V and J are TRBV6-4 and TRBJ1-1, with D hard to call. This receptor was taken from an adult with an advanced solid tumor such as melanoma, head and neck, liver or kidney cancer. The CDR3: CASKNERFTEAFF. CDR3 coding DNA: TGTGCCAGCAAGAATGAGAGGTTCACTGAAGCTTTCTTT.